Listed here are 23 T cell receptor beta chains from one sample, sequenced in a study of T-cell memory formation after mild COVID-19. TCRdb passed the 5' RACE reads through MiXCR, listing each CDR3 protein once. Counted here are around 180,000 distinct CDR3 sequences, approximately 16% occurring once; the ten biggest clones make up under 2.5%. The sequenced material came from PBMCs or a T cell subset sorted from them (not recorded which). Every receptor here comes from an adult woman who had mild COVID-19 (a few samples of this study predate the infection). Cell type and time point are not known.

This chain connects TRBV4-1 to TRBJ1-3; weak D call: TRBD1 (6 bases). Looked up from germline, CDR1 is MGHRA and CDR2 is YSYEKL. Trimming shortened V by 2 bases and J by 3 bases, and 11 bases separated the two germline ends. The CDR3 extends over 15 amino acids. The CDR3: CASSQSGVIGNTIYF. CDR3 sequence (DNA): TGCGCCAGCAGCCAATCAGGGGTAATTGGAAACACCATATATTTT.

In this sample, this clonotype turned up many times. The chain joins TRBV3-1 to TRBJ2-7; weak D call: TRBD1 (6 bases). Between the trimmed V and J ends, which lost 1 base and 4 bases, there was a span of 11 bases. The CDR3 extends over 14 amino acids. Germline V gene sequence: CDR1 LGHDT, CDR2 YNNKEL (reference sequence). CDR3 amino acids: CASSQGQGPYEQYF. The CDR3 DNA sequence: TGTGCCAGCAGCCAAGGTCAGGGGCCGTACGAGCAGTACTTC.

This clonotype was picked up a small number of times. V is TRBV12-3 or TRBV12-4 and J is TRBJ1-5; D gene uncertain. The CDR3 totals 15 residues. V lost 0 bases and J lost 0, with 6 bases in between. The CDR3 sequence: CASSLAANSNQPQHF. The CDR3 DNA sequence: TGTGCCAGCAGTTTAGCGGCAAATAGCAATCAGCCCCAGCATTTT.

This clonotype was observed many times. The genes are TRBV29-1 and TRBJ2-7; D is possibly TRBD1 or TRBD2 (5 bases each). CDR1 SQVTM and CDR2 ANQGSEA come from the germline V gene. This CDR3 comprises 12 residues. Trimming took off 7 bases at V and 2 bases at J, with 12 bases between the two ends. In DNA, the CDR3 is TGCAGCGGGGGACCGGGGACCTACGAGCAGTACTTC. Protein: CSGGPGTYEQYF.

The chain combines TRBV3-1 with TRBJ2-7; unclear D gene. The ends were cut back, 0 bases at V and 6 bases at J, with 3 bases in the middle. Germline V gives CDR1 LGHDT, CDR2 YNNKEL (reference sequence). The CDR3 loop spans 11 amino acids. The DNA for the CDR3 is TGTGCCAGCAGCCAAGATGTCGAGCAGTACTTC. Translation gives CASSQDVEQYF.

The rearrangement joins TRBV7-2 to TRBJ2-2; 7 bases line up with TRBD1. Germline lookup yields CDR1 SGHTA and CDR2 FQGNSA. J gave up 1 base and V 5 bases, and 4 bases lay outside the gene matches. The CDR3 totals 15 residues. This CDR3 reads CASSRRTGNTGELFF. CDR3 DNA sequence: TGTGCCAGCAGCCGACGGACAGGGAACACCGGGGAGCTGTTTTTT.

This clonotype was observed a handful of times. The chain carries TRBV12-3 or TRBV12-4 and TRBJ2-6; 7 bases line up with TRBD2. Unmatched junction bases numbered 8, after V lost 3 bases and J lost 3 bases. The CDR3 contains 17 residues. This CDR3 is CASSFPGRVFGANVLTF. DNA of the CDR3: TGTGCCAGCAGTTTCCCAGGGAGGGTATTTGGGGCCAACGTCCTGACTTTC.

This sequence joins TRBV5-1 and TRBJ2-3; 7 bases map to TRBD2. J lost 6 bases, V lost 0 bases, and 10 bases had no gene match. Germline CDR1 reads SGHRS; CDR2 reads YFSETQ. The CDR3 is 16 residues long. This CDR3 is CASSLVTSSKPDTQYF. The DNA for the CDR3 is TGCGCCAGCAGCTTGGTGACTAGCTCGAAACCCGATACGCAGTATTTT.

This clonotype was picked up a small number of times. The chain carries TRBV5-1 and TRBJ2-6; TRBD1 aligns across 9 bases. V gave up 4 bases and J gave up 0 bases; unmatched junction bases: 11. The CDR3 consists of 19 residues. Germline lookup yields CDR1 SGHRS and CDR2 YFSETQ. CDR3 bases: TGCGCCAGCAGCCCGGGGACAGGGAATCTCCTCTCTGGGGCCAACGTCCTGACTTTC. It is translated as CASSPGTGNLLSGANVLTF.

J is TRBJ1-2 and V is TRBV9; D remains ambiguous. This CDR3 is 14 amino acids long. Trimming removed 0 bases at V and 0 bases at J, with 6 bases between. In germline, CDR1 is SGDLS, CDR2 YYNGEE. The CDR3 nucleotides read TGTGCCAGCAGCGTAGGACCCCCTAACTATGGCTACACCTTC. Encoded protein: CASSVGPPNYGYTF.

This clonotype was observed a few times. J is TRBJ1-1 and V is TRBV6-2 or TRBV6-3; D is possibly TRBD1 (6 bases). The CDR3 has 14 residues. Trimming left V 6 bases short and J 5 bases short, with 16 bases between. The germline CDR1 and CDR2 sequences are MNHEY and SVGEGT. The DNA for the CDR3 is TGTGCCAGCAGATCAAACAGGGAGGCGACTGAAGCTTTCTTT. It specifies CASRSNREATEAFF.

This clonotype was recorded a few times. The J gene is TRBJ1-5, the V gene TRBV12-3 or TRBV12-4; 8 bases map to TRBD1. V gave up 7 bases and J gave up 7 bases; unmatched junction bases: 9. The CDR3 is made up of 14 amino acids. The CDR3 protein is CASTLTGERQPQHF. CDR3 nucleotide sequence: TGTGCCAGCACCCTGACAGGGGAAAGACAGCCCCAGCATTTT.

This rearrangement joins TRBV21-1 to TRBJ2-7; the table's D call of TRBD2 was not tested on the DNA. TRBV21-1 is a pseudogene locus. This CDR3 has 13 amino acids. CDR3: CASGTSKIYEQYF. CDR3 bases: TGTGCCAGCGGGACTAGCAAAATCTACGAGCAGTACTTC.

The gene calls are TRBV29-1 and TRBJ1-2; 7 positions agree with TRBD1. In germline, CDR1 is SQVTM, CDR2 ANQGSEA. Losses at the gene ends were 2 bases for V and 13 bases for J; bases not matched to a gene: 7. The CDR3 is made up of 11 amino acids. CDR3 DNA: TGCAGCGTTGAAAGGGGGCCCCAGTTCACCTTC. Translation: CSVERGPQFTF.

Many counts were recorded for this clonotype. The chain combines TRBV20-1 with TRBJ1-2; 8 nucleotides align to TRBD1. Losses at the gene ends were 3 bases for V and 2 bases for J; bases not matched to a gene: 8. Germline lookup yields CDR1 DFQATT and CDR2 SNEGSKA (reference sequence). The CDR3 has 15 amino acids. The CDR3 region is CSARGYRQGNYGYTF. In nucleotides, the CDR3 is TGCAGTGCTAGGGGGTACAGACAGGGGAACTATGGCTACACCTTC.

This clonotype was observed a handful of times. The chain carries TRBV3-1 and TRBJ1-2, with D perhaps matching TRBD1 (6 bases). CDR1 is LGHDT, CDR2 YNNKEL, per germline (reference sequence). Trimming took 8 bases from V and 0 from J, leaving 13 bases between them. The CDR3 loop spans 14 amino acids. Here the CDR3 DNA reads TGTGCCAGCGTTAAGGGGGGGGCTAACTATGGCTACACCTTC. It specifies CASVKGGANYGYTF.

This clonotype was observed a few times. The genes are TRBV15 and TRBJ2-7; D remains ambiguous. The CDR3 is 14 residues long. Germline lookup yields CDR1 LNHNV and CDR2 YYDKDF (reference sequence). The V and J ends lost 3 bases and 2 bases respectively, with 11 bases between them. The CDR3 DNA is TGTGCCACCAGCAGTTCAAGGGCCACCTACGAGCAGTACTTC. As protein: CATSSSRATYEQYF.

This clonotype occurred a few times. This CDR3 is CASSFRDSNSPLHF. The DNA of the CDR3 is TGTGCCAGCAGTTTCCGGGACAGCAATTCACCCCTCCACTTT. V is TRBV12-3 or TRBV12-4 and J is TRBJ1-6, with 7 bases lining up with TRBD1. CDR3 length: 14 residues. The ends lost 3 bases at V and 7 bases at J; junction bases unmatched: 3.

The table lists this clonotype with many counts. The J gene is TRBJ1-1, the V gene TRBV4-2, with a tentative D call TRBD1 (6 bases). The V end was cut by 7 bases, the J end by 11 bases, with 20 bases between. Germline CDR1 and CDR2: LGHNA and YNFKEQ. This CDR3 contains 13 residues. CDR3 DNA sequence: TGTGCCAGCAACTGGGATGAAACAGGGAAGGCTTTCTTT. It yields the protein CASNWDETGKAFF.

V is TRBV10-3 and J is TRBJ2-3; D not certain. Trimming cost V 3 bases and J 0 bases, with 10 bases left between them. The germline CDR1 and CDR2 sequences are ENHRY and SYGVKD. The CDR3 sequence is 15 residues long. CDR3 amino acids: CAISDPPESTDTQYF. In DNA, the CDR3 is TGTGCCATCAGTGATCCACCCGAGAGCACAGATACGCAGTATTTT.

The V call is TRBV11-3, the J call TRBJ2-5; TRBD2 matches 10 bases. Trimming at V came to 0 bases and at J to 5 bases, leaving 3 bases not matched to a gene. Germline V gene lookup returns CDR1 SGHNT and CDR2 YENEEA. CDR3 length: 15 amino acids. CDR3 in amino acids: CASSLESGRGETQYF. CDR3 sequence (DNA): TGTGCCAGCAGCTTAGAAAGCGGGAGGGGGGAGACCCAGTACTTC.

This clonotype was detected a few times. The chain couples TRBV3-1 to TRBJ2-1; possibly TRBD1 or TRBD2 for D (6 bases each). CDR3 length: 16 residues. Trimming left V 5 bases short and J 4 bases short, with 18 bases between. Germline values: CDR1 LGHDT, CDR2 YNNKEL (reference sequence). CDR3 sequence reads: CASSSRRGVRYNEQFF. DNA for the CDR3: TGTGCCAGCAGCTCCCGGAGGGGGGTGAGGTACAATGAGCAGTTCTTC.

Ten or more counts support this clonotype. The CDR3 region is CASSLERDGEQYF. CDR3 coding DNA: TGTGCCAGCAGTTTAGAGCGGGACGGCGAGCAGTACTTC. V gene TRBV12-3 or TRBV12-4 combines with J gene TRBJ2-7, with TRBD2 matching 7 bases. Unmatched junction bases numbered 3, after V lost 1 base and J lost 6 bases. This CDR3 has 13 residues.